The rows below give T cell receptor beta chains drawn from one sample of a study of shared clonotypes between healthy human individuals. Assay: immunoSEQ multiplex PCR; the TCRdb copy retains only in-frame clones and omits some. The table shows 2,100,000 or so clones, with almost 96% occurring only once. Sequencing input: naive CD4+ T cells sorted from blood. All receptors come from a man aged 18 to 35 in good health. The CDR3 runs from the conserved cysteine through the conserved F or W. The D gene is left open where the match is weak. Not all rows give a size; the values are once, few, many and, for expanded clones, a class.

clone size	D gene	V gene	J gene	CDR3 protein	CDR3 DNA
NA	NA	TRBV7-2	TRBJ1-2	CASSLMRDGYTF	TGTGCCAGCAGCTTAATGCGGGATGGCTACACCTTC
NA	NA	TRBV29-1	TRBJ2-2	CSAKVGANTGELFF	TGCAGCGCCAAGGTGGGAGCGAACACCGGGGAGCTGTTTTTT
NA	NA	TRBV10-3	TRBJ1-5	CAISESTESNQPQHF	TGTGCCATCAGTGAGTCAACAGAAAGCAATCAGCCCCAGCATTTT
NA	NA	TRBV30	TRBJ2-7	CAWKQRTDFYEQYF	TGTGCCTGGAAACAGCGGACTGATTTCTACGAGCAGTACTTC
NA	NA	TRBV5-1	TRBJ1-6	CASRPLMNSPLHF	TGCGCCAGCCGTCCATTAATGAATTCACCCCTCCACTTT
NA	NA	TRBV27	TRBJ1-6	CASSYLPFGRGEHNNSPLHF	TGTGCCAGCAGTTACCTACCCTTCGGGAGGGGCGAACATAATAATTCACCCCTCCACTTT
NA	TRBD1	TRBV6-5	TRBJ1-1	CASSSPWTGRTEAFF	TGTGCCAGCAGCTCACCCTGGACAGGGAGGACTGAAGCTTTCTTT
NA	TRBD1	TRBV28	TRBJ2-5	CASSPRTGGEETQYF	TGTGCCAGCAGTCCCCGGACAGGGGGGGAGGAGACCCAGTACTTC
NA	NA	TRBV27	TRBJ2-1	CASSLGADRGPYNEQFF	TGTGCCAGCAGTTTGGGAGCGGATCGAGGCCCCTACAATGAGCAGTTCTTC
NA	NA	TRBV6-6	TRBJ2-7	CASQWQDAYEQYF	TGTGCCAGCCAGTGGCAGGATGCCTACGAGCAGTACTTC
NA	NA	TRBV29-1	TRBJ1-1	CSARWVNTEAFF	TGCAGCGCTAGATGGGTGAACACTGAAGCTTTCTTT
NA	NA	TRBV30	TRBJ2-5	CAWRTQGGKRETQYF	TGTGCCTGGAGGACCCAAGGGGGGAAGCGGGAGACCCAGTACTTC
NA	TRBD1	TRBV28	TRBJ2-7	CASTHGAGGYFSYEQYF	TGTGCCAGCACCCATGGGGCAGGGGGCTATTTCTCCTACGAGCAGTACTTC
NA	TRBD1	TRBV7-9	TRBJ2-7	CASSADKQGTYEQYF	TGTGCCAGCAGCGCAGACAAACAGGGGACCTACGAGCAGTACTTC
NA	NA	TRBV18	TRBJ2-7	CASSPPGESYEQYF	TGTGCCAGCTCACCACCTGGAGAGTCCTACGAGCAGTACTTC
few	TRBD2	TRBV6-5	TRBJ2-7	CASTRLAGINEQYF	TGTGCCAGCACTCGACTAGCGGGAATCAACGAGCAGTACTTC
NA	NA	TRBV11-2	TRBJ1-3	CASSVRVPGNTIYF	TGTGCCAGCAGCGTCCGGGTCCCTGGAAACACCATATATTTT
NA	TRBD2	TRBV5-1	TRBJ2-1	CASSLGPGGLGYEQFF	TGCGCCAGCAGCTTAGGCCCGGGGGGGCTAGGCTATGAGCAGTTCTTC
NA	TRBD2	TRBV27	TRBJ2-6	CASSLSRLASSGANVLTF	TGTGCCAGCAGTTTATCGAGACTAGCGAGCTCTGGGGCCAACGTCCTGACTTTC
NA	TRBD2	TRBV7-9	TRBJ2-3	CASSAGTSGADTQYF	TGTGCCAGCAGCGCTGGGACTAGCGGTGCAGATACGCAGTATTTT
NA	TRBD1	TRBV2	TRBJ1-2	CASTRTGLGYGYTF	TGTGCCAGCACCCGGACAGGTCTTGGCTATGGCTACACCTTC
NA	TRBD1	TRBV7-3	TRBJ2-5	CASSPQGARETQYF	TGTGCCAGCAGCCCACAGGGGGCTCGCGAGACCCAGTACTTC
NA	TRBD1	TRBV28	TRBJ2-7	CASSLGTGSSGQYF	TGTGCCAGCAGTTTAGGGACAGGGAGTTCCGGGCAGTACTTC
NA	TRBD2	TRBV6-5	TRBJ2-2	CASSWTSGRGGGELFF	TGTGCCAGCAGTTGGACTAGCGGGCGAGGGGGCGGGGAGCTGTTTTTT
NA	NA	TRBV21-1	TRBJ1-4	CASSVGATNEKLFF	TGTGCCAGCAGCGTAGGGGCAACTAATGAAAAACTGTTTTTT
NA	NA	TRBV5-1	TRBJ1-1	CASSSSGAANTEAFF	TGCGCCAGCAGCAGTTCAGGGGCCGCGAACACTGAAGCTTTCTTT
NA	NA	TRBV19	TRBJ2-7	CASSNPAYYEQYF	TGTGCCAGTAGTAATCCAGCATACTACGAGCAGTACTTC
NA	NA	TRBV5-4	TRBJ1-2	CASSVGGQRFGGYTF	TGTGCCAGCAGCGTTGGAGGACAGCGTTTTGGAGGCTACACCTTC
NA	NA	TRBV19	TRBJ1-5	CASSTEGLQNQPQHF	TGTGCCAGTAGTACAGAAGGACTCCAGAATCAGCCCCAGCATTTT
NA	NA	TRBV28	TRBJ2-4	CASSKEDIAKNIQYF	TGTGCCAGCAGTAAAGAAGACATAGCCAAAAACATTCAGTACTTC
once	NA	TRBV5-4	TRBJ2-1	CASSLKGSGYNEQFF	TGTGCCAGCAGCTTGAAAGGATCGGGCTACAATGAGCAGTTCTTC
NA	NA	TRBV5-6	TRBJ2-7	CASSFGTVSYEQYF	TGTGCCAGCAGCTTCGGGACGGTATCCTACGAGCAGTACTTC
once	NA	TRBV2	TRBJ2-5	CASSVGYQETQYF	TGTGCCAGCAGTGTAGGATACCAAGAGACCCAGTACTTC